Reported below is one T cell receptor (beta chain). Its antigen is unidentified. TEMRA cells were FACS-enriched, with CD8+ and CD4+ T cells isolated negatively. Reverse transcription of roughly 0.5 to 1 ug RNA was carried out with random hexamers. The amplification used immunoSEQ multiplex PCR on TCR beta CDR3; it spanned 54 Vbeta and 13 Jbeta. TCRdb reprocessed the immunoSEQ multiplex PCR reads with MiXCR, giving one entry per CDR3 protein. The sample consists of 170,000 or so distinct CDR3 sequences, around 94% of them appearing once. This entry comes from a study of CD8 T cells in Susac syndrome. General study findings and limits: The study acknowledged a relatively small number of individuals in its TCR sequencing and HLA analysis.

The specimen sequenced was CD4+ T cells from PBMCs. The receptor's source is a human donor with Susac syndrome.

The CDR3 protein is CASSEFKYNEQFF. CDR3 coding DNA: TGTGCCAGCAGTGAATTCAAGTACAATGAGCAGTTCTTC. This chain links TRBV25-1 with TRBJ2-1; D remains unclear. Germline values: CDR1 MGHDK, CDR2 SYGVNS. The V end was cut by 1 base, the J end by 4 bases, with 5 bases between. The CDR3 runs to 13 residues.